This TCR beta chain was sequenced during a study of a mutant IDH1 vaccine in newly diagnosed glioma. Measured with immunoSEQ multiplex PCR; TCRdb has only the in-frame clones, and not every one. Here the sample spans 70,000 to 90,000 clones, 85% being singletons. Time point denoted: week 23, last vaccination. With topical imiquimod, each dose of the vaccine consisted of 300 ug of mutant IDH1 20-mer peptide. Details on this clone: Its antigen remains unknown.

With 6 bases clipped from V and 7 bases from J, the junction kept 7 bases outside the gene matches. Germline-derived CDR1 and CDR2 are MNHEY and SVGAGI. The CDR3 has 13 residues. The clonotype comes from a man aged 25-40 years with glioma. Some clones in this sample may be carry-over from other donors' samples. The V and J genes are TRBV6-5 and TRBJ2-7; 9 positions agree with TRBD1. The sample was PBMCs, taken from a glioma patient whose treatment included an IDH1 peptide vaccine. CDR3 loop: CASRKQGAGEQYF. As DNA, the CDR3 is TGTGCCAGCAGGAAACAGGGGGCAGGGGAGCAGTACTTC.